This paragraph reports one T cell receptor (beta chain). This sample's time point: persistent/refractory GD, antithyroid drugs over 5 years with positive TRAb. Preparation of the TCR library used RNA extracted from PBMCs. Germline lookup yields CDR1 SEHNR and CDR2 FQNEAQ (reference sequence). The V end was cut by 5 bases, the J end by 0 bases, with 9 bases between. CDR3 length: 14 amino acids. In building TCR beta libraries, iRepertoire HTBI primers were used together with Arm-PCR of CDR3 regions. TCRdb used MiXCR to reprocess the multiplex PCR reads, holding one entry per CDR3 protein. The sample carries roughly 490,000 distinct CDR3 sequences, under 25% recorded once. The data were taken from a study of regulatory T cells in long-lasting Graves disease.

The sequenced sample was peripheral blood mononuclear cells (PBMCs), obtained when the disease was refractory, from a patient treated with antithyroid drugs. The sequence was obtained from a female donor with Graves disease. This chain joins TRBV7-9 and TRBJ2-3; D is unresolved. CDR3 nucleotides: TGTGCCAGCAGCCCGCCCTTGAGCACAGATACGCAGTATTTT. This encodes CASSPPLSTDTQYF. The variable domain in full, completed from reference TRBV7-9 and TRBJ2-3, reads DTGVSQNPRHKITKRGQNVTFRCDPISEHNRLYWYRQTLGQGPEFLTYFQNEAQLEKSRLLSDRFSAERPKGSFSTLEIQRTEQGDSAMYLCASSPPLSTDTQYFGPGTRLTVL.